This record covers a single T cell receptor (beta chain). This specimen comes from a study of T cells in Graves' hyperthyroidism and ophthalmopathy. CDR1 MNHEY and CDR2 SVGAGI come from the germline V gene. Trimming cost V 0 bases and J 10 bases, with 18 bases left between them. The CDR3 has 16 amino acids. The investigators amplified TCR beta CDR3 regions from RNA transcripts. Primed by the HTBI set, a first-round RT-PCR was run on the TCR CDR3. A single record per CDR3 protein comes from TCRdb applying MiXCR to the multiplex PCR reads. The sample lists over 700,000 distinct CDR3 sequences, about 19% occurring once.

Source material: blood. The chain employs TRBV6-5 and TRBJ1-4, with D tentatively TRBD1 (6 bases). This clonotype was obtained from a woman in her 50s with Graves' hyperthyroidism that later progressed to Graves' ophthalmopathy. This CDR3 is CASSYSDWGPGGKLFF. Written as DNA, the CDR3 is TGTGCCAGCAGTTACTCCGATTGGGGGCCGGGGGGAAAACTGTTTTTT.